This T cell receptor beta chain is from a study of shared clonotypes between healthy human individuals. Study-level results: Between four donors, naive CD4 clonotypes were shared at a level of about 5%. Rarefaction analysis demonstrated incomplete sorted-subset sequencing notwithstanding large depth.

Turning to this clone: The antigen is unknown.

TCRdb's table, derived via immunoSEQ multiplex PCR, lists solely in-frame clones and lacks some. This sample carries roughly 660,000 clones, roughly 91% of them seen once, and the ten largest clones take less than 40%. The V gene's germline CDR1 is LGHNA and CDR2 YNFKEQ. The V end was cut by 3 bases, the J end by 2 bases, with 5 bases between. This CDR3 has 13 amino acids. V is TRBV4-2 and J is TRBJ1-3; no firm D call. The clonotype originates from a man between 18 and 35 years old in good health. Some clones in this sample may be carry-over from other donors' samples. Sequenced sample: memory CD8+ T cells from PBMCs. The subset was: CD45RO+ cells pooled with CCR7-negative TemRA cells. The CDR3, as DNA: TGTGCCAGCAGCCAGACGGCTGGAAACACCATATATTTT. Its translation is CASSQTAGNTIYF.